This record concerns one TCR beta chain sequence. The antigen is unknown. This sample is part of a study of cytomegalovirus exposure and HLA in healthy donors. Broader study findings: Analysis performed later found roughly 18,000 TCR beta sequences associated with HLA alleles at 0.05 false discovery rate. Some V segments could not be told apart, so they were left out, TRBV6-2 and TRBV6-3 among them. Among immune exposure information, only CMV serostatus was available.

Trimming cost V 5 bases and J 2 bases, with 10 bases left between them. The CDR3 consists of 13 residues. Per the germline V gene, CDR1 is SGHRS and CDR2 is YFSETQ. The primer mix had 60 Vbeta and 13 Jbeta primers. The authors' processing: A later analysis counted 65 million to 90 million unique TCR beta chains, around 10 million shared. Method: immunoSEQ multiplex PCR; TCRdb's copy keeps in-frame clones and lacks some. That table supplies the V and J calls and clone size; D and trimming were determined from the DNA. The sample lists under 150,000 clones; about two thirds were seen once. J is TRBJ1-2 and V is TRBV5-1; the D gene is possibly TRBD1 (6 bases). The sample comprised PBMCs. This clonotype was obtained from a man aged 50 to 59 in good health and CMV-seropositive. DNA of the CDR3: TGCGCCAGCAGGCCGGACAGCAACTATGGCTACACCTTC. Translation gives CASRPDSNYGYTF.